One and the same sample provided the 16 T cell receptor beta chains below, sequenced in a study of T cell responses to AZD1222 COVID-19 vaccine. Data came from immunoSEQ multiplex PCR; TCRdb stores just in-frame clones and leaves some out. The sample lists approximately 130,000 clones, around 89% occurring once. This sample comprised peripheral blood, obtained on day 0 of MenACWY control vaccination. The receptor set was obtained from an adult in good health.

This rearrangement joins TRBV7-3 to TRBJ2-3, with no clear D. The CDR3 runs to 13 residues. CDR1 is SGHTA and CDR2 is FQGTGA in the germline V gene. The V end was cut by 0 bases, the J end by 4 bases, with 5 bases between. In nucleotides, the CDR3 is TGTGCCAGCAGCTTAACATCCGCAGATACGCAGTATTTT. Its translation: CASSLTSADTQYF.

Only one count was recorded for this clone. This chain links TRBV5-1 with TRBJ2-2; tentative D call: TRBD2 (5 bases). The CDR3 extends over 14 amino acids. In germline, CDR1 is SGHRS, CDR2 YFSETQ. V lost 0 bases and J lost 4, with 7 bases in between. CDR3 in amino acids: CASSLGGPTGELFF. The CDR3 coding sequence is TGCGCCAGCAGCTTGGGAGGGCCCACCGGGGAGCTGTTTTTT.

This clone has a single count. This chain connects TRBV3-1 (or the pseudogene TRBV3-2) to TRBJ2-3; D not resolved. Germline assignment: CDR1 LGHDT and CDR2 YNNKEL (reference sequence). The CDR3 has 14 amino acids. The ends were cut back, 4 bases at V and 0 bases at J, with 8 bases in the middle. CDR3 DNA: TGTGCCAGCAGCCTGTCCGGGAGCACAGATACGCAGTATTTT. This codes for CASSLSGSTDTQYF.

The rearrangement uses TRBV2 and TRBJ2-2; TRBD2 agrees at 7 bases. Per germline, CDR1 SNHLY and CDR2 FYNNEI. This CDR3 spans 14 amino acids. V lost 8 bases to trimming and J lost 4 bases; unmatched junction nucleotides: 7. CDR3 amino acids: CASGRDQSTGELFF. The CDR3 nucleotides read TGTGCCAGCGGGAGGGATCAATCCACCGGGGAGCTGTTTTTT.

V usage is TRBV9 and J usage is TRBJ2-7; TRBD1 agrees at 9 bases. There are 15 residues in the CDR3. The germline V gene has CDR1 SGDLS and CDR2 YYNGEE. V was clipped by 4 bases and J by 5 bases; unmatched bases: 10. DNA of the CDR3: TGTGCCAGCAGCAGATCCGGGACAGGGTCCCACGAGCAGTACTTC. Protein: CASSRSGTGSHEQYF.

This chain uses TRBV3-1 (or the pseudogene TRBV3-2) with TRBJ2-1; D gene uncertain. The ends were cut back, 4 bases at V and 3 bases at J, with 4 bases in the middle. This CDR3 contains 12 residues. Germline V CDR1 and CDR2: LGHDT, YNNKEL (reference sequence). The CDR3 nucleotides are TGTGCCAGCAGCCGGGACTACAATGAGCAGTTCTTC. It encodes CASSRDYNEQFF.

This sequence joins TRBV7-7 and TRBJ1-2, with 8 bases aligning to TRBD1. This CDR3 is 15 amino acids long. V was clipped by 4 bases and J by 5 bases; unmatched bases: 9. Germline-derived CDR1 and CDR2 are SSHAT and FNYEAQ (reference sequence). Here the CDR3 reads CASSSVTGDVYGYTF. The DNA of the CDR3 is TGTGCCAGCAGCTCCGTGACAGGGGATGTGTATGGCTACACCTTC.

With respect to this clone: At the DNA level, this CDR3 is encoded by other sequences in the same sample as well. In DNA form, the CDR3 reads TGTGCCAGCAGCCCCGCGAGGGACTACGAGCAGTACTTC. Translating it yields CASSPARDYEQYF. V and J are TRBV6-5 and TRBJ2-7, with D maybe TRBD2 (5 bases). Trimming cost V 6 bases and J 3 bases, with 12 bases left between them. This CDR3 is built from 13 residues. The germline V gene encodes CDR1 MNHEY and CDR2 SVGAGI.

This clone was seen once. The DNA for the CDR3 is TGTGCCAGCAGCCCACAATACGAGCAGTACTTC. It yields the protein CASSPQYEQYF. The V and J genes are TRBV7-8 and TRBJ2-7; D is undetermined. V lost 5 bases and J lost 4, with 6 bases in between. Germline lookup yields CDR1 SGHVS and CDR2 FQNEAQ. The CDR3 loop spans 11 amino acids.

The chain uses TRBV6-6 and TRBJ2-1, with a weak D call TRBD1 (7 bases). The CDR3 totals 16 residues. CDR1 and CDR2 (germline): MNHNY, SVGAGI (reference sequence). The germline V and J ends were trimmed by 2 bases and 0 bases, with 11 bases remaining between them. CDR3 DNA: TGTGCCAGCAGTTACAACAGGGGACTCTCCTACAATGAGCAGTTCTTC. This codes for CASSYNRGLSYNEQFF.

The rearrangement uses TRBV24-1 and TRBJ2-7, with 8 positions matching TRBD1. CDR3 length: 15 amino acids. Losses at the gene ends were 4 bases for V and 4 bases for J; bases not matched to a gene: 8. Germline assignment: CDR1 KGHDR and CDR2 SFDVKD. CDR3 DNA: TGTGCCACCAGTGAATGGCGGGACAGGTGGTACGAGCAGTACTTC. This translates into CATSEWRDRWYEQYF.

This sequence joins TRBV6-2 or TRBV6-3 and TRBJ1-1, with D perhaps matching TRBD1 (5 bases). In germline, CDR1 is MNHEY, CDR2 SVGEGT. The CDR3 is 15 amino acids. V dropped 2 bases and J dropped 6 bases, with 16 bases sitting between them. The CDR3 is CASSYNVAGRAEAFF. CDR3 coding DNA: TGTGCCAGCAGTTACAATGTCGCAGGGCGGGCTGAAGCTTTCTTT.

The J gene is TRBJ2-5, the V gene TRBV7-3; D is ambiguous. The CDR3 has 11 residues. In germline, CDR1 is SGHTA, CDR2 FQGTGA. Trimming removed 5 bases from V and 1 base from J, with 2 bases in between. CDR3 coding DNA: TGTGCCAGCAGCCCCCAAGAGACCCAGTACTTC. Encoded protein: CASSPQETQYF.

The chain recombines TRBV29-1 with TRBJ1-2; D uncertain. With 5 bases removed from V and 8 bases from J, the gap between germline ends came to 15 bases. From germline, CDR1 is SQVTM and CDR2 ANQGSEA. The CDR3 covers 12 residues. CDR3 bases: TGCAGCGTTTCATATGGCCTGGGCGGCTACACCTTC. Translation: CSVSYGLGGYTF.

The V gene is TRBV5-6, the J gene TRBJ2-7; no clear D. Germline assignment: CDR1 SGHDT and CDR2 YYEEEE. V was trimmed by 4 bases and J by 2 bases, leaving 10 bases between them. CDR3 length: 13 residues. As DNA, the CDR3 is TGTGCCAGCAGCCCTACAGTTCCCTACGAGCAGTACTTC. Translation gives CASSPTVPYEQYF.

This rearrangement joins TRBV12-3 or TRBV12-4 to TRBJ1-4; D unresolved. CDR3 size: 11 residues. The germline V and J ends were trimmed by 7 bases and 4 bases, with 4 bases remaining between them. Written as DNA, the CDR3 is TGTGCCAGCACCGTTAATGAAAAACTGTTTTTT. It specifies CASTVNEKLFF.